This record concerns one T cell receptor beta chain sequence. Clones were read by immunoSEQ multiplex PCR, and TCRdb kept only the in-frame ones, dropping some. The table has over a million clones, around three quarters seen once; the top ten hold roughly 0.57%. The CDR3 runs to 14 residues. V dropped 4 bases and J dropped 8; count of bases not matched to a gene: 10. Per the germline V gene, CDR1 is SQVTM and CDR2 is ANQGSEA. These data are taken from a study of shared clonotypes between healthy human individuals. This clonotype was obtained from a man aged 18 to 35 in good health. Some clones in this sample may be carry-over from other donors' samples. The chain is built from TRBV29-1 and TRBJ1-4, with 7 bases that match TRBD1. Sequenced material: memory CD4+ T cells from PBMCs. Stated subset: CD45RA-negative fraction. This chain's CDR3 is CSVGRTGLREKLFF. CDR3 DNA: TGCAGCGTTGGGAGGACAGGTCTCAGGGAAAAACTGTTTTTT.